Following are 14 T cell receptor beta chains from one sample sequenced in a study of blood T cell repertoires in COVID-19. TCRdb's copy holds only in-frame clones and misses some; the assay was immunoSEQ multiplex PCR. The table has around 340,000 clones, about four fifths seen once. Input material: peripheral blood. These receptors were collected from a man aged 25 to 45 with active or convalescent COVID-19.

The rearrangement links TRBV6-5 to TRBJ1-1, with D possibly being TRBD1 (5 bases). CDR3 size: 14 residues. Trimming took off 6 bases at V and 9 bases at J, with 20 bases between the two ends. Germline V lookup: CDR1 MNHEY, CDR2 SVGAGI. CDR3 residues: CASSIGGGAKKAFF. DNA of the CDR3: TGTGCCAGCAGCATTGGAGGAGGGGCGAAAAAAGCTTTCTTT.

The chain is built from TRBV11-3 and TRBJ2-2; 10 bases fit TRBD1. CDR1 is SGHNT and CDR2 is YENEEA in the germline V gene. J lost 6 bases, V lost 3 bases, and 1 base had no gene match. The CDR3 contains 14 residues. CDR3 DNA sequence: TGTGCCAGCAGCTTGGACAGGGGGGCCGGGGAGCTGTTTTTT. Translated, it gives CASSLDRGAGELFF.

This clone was counted between two and nine times. The genes are TRBV7-3 and TRBJ1-2; TRBD1 is a possible D gene (5 bases). Trimming left V 3 bases short and J 4 bases short, with 9 bases between. Germline lookup yields CDR1 SGHTA and CDR2 FQGTGA. The CDR3 covers 13 residues. The CDR3 coding sequence is TGTGCCAGCAGCTTCACAGGAGTCTATGGCTACACCTTC. Protein: CASSFTGVYGYTF.

This clone came up a few times. The chain joins TRBV19 to TRBJ1-5; D unresolved. The CDR3 is made up of 14 amino acids. Germline V lookup: CDR1 LNHDA, CDR2 SQIVND (reference sequence). The germline V and J ends were trimmed by 7 bases and 3 bases, with 13 bases remaining between them. The CDR3 sequence is CASTLEVFNQPQHF. In nucleotides, the CDR3 is TGTGCCAGTACCCTTGAGGTGTTCAATCAGCCCCAGCATTTT.

The CDR3, as DNA: TGTGCCAGCTCACCCGCTCCCCAGGGGGAGGATGGCTACACCTTC. Translation: CASSPAPQGEDGYTF. The V call is TRBV18, the J call TRBJ1-2; TRBD1 agrees at 7 bases. The CDR3 consists of 15 residues. Germline V CDR1 and CDR2: KGHSH, LQKENI. The V segment lost 3 bases and the J segment 6 bases; nucleotides outside the gene matches: 10.

This chain connects TRBV11-3 to TRBJ2-1; 9 bases agree with TRBD1. The CDR3 length is 15 residues. J was trimmed by 3 bases and V by 3 bases; bases with no gene match: 3. Per the germline V gene, CDR1 is SGHNT and CDR2 is YENEEA. In nucleotides, the CDR3 is TGTGCCAGCAGCTTGCGACAGGGGGGCTACAATGAGCAGTTCTTC. Translation: CASSLRQGGYNEQFF.

The table lists this clone with a count of one. The V call is TRBV30, the J call TRBJ1-6; 7 bases are a match to TRBD1. Germline V gives CDR1 GTSNPN, CDR2 SVGIG (reference sequence). V lost 5 bases to trimming and J lost 10 bases; unmatched junction nucleotides: 11. There are 14 residues in the CDR3. The CDR3 spells CAWVSQGSWSPLHF. Here the CDR3 DNA reads TGTGCCTGGGTTTCACAGGGGTCGTGGTCACCCCTCCACTTT. Drawing the rest from reference TRBV30 and TRBJ1-6, the complete variable domain is SQTIHQWPATLVQPVGSPLSLECTVEGTSNPNLYWYRQAAGRGLQLLFYSVGIGQISSEVPQNLSASRPQDRQFILSSKKLLLSDSGFYLCAWVSQGSWSPLHFGNGTRLTVT.

The chain is built from TRBV28 and TRBJ1-3; D call uncertain. This CDR3 is built from 16 residues. V gave up 6 bases and J gave up 0 bases, with 15 bases separating them. CDR1 is MDHEN and CDR2 is SYDVKM in the germline V gene. The CDR3 coding sequence is TGTGCCAGCAGGGCCTCCAGCGGACCCTCTGGAAACACCATATATTTT. Protein: CASRASSGPSGNTIYF.

The table lists this clone with a count of one. This sequence joins TRBV6-1 and TRBJ1-1; D may be TRBD1 (6 bases). Per the germline V gene, CDR1 is MNHNS and CDR2 is SASEGT. V shed 3 bases and J shed 1 base, with 9 bases lying between them. This CDR3 comprises 14 residues. In DNA, the CDR3 is TGTGCCAGCAGTGACCGGGACACGAACACTGAAGCTTTCTTT. Protein product: CASSDRDTNTEAFF.

Of note for this clone: Other nucleotide sequences in the sample specify the same CDR3. CDR3 bases: TGTGCCAGCAGCCAAGTAGGTGGGCCCTTGAACACTGAAGCTTTCTTT. This translates into CASSQVGGPLNTEAFF. The chain links TRBV4-2 to TRBJ1-1; D is ambiguous. V was cut by 1 base and J by 0 bases, with 12 bases left in between. CDR3 length equals 16 residues. Germline lookup yields CDR1 LGHNA and CDR2 YNFKEQ.

The rearrangement uses TRBV4-3 and TRBJ2-2, with 14 bases identical to TRBD2. After removal of 4 bases from V and 3 bases from J, the junction contained 4 bases not matched to a gene. Looked up from germline, CDR1 is LGHNA and CDR2 is YSLEER. The CDR3 has 17 residues. Here the CDR3 DNA reads TGCGCCAGCAGCCGGGGGACTAGCGGGGGCGACACCGGGGAGCTGTTTTTT. Translated: CASSRGTSGGDTGELFF.

J is TRBJ2-7 and V is TRBV19, with D possibly being TRBD2 (6 bases). Trimming pared 5 bases from V and 0 bases from J, leaving 14 bases between. Germline CDR1 reads LNHDA; CDR2 reads SQIVND (reference sequence). The CDR3 has 15 residues. CDR3 in amino acids: CASSPRLGNSYEQYF. The CDR3 DNA reads as TGTGCCAGTAGTCCGAGACTAGGTAACTCCTACGAGCAGTACTTC.

The chain recombines TRBV7-6 with TRBJ2-2; 9 nucleotides match TRBD2. V was pared by 5 bases and J by 4 bases, with 8 bases of the junction left unmatched. The germline CDR1 and CDR2 sequences are SGHVS and FNYEAQ. The CDR3 runs to 16 residues. The CDR3 sequence is CASSPVVAGATGELFF. The CDR3 coding sequence is TGTGCCAGCAGCCCCGTGGTAGCGGGAGCCACCGGGGAGCTGTTTTTT.

This clone was found once. The chain carries TRBV4-1 and TRBJ2-1; tentative D call: TRBD2 (6 bases). Trimming removed 1 base at V and 7 bases at J, with 11 bases between. CDR3 size: 14 residues. The germline V gene encodes CDR1 MGHRA and CDR2 YSYEKL. The CDR3 sequence: CASSQAGSGNEQFF. CDR3 coding DNA: TGCGCCAGCAGCCAAGCAGGCAGCGGGAATGAGCAGTTCTTC.